Shown below are 25 T cell receptor beta chains from a single sample sequenced in a study of blood T cells in healthy people across ages. The authors ran a second PCR of roughly 7 to 11 cycles using a sample-barcoded 5' primer and a J-beta primer mix. TCRdb re-derived calls from the 5' RACE reads in MiXCR, one entry per CDR3 protein. The data hold around 1,500,000 distinct CDR3 sequences, with roughly 30% observed a single time. The sample taken for sequencing was blood. Receptors were obtained from a woman aged 30 to 39 in good health.

To note about this clonotype: The junction and the germline gene differ at one end; a read error may be behind it. V and J are TRBV20-1 and TRBJ2-1; TRBD2 aligns across 13 bases. This CDR3 is built from 13 residues. Germline values: CDR1 DFQATT, CDR2 SNEGSKA (reference sequence). The CDR3 sequence is CSTSGGAGNEQFF. The CDR3 nucleotides read TGCAGTACTAGCGGGGGGGCGGGCAATGAGCAGTTCTTC.

This clonotype was counted many times. CDR3 region: CASSGSEFSRPYEQYF. The DNA of the CDR3 is TGTGCCAGCAGTGGTTCTGAGTTCTCACGACCCTACGAGCAGTACTTC. This sequence joins TRBV2 and TRBJ2-7; no clear D gene. Looked up from germline, CDR1 is SNHLY and CDR2 is FYNNEI. The CDR3 is 16 amino acids. V shed 4 bases and J shed 2 bases, with 18 bases lying between them.

This clonotype has at least ten counts. The chain employs TRBV20-1 and TRBJ1-2; D is ambiguous. V was clipped by 6 bases and J by 4 bases, with 12 bases between them. The CDR3 runs to 12 residues. In germline, CDR1 is DFQATT, CDR2 SNEGSKA (reference sequence). The CDR3 bases are TGCAGTGCCCCGCCTGGGCCCTATGGCTACACCTTC. Translated: CSAPPGPYGYTF.

The chain combines TRBV19 with TRBJ1-1; 9 bases agree with TRBD1. Germline values: CDR1 LNHDA, CDR2 SQIVND (reference sequence). CDR3 length equals 15 residues. With 0 bases clipped from V and 6 bases from J, the junction kept 5 bases outside the gene matches. In DNA, the CDR3 is TGTGCCAGTAGTATAGAGACAGGGGGTTTACCTGAAGCTTTCTTT. Protein sequence: CASSIETGGLPEAFF.

This clonotype was detected a few times. The chain links TRBV20-1 to TRBJ2-1; D not resolved. V gave up 5 bases and J gave up 0 bases, with 11 bases separating them. Germline V CDR1 and CDR2: DFQATT, SNEGSKA (reference sequence). The CDR3 spans 14 residues. The CDR3 region is CSALWGRSYNEQFF. Written as DNA, the CDR3 is TGCAGTGCTCTGTGGGGTCGCTCCTACAATGAGCAGTTCTTC.

This chain joins TRBV9 and TRBJ1-1; TRBD1 is a possible D gene (5 bases). Trimming removed 0 bases at V and 4 bases at J, with 13 bases between. CDR3 length: 15 amino acids. CDR1 and CDR2 (germline): SGDLS, YYNGEE. The CDR3 protein is CASSVDPGLGTEAFF. In DNA, the CDR3 is TGTGCCAGCAGCGTAGACCCAGGGTTGGGCACTGAAGCTTTCTTT.

This clonotype was picked up one time. The J gene is TRBJ1-4, the V gene TRBV20-1, with TRBD1 matching 7 bases. V shed 6 bases and J 4 bases; nucleotides not matched to a gene: 8. CDR1 and CDR2 from the germline V gene are DFQATT and SNEGSKA (reference sequence). The CDR3 runs to 14 residues. CDR3 sequence: CSAGTGTVNEKLFF. In nucleotides, the CDR3 is TGCAGTGCGGGAACCGGGACAGTTAATGAAAAACTGTTTTTT.

The chain joins TRBV9 to TRBJ1-3; D uncertain. Per germline, CDR1 SGDLS and CDR2 YYNGEE. The V and J ends lost 2 bases and 4 bases respectively, with 10 bases between them. CDR3 length equals 14 residues. CDR3 loop: CASSVDPAGNTIYF. The CDR3 DNA sequence: TGTGCCAGCAGCGTCGACCCGGCCGGAAACACCATATATTTT.

The chain employs TRBV2 and TRBJ2-3; D remains ambiguous. V gave up 1 base and J gave up 2 bases, with 10 bases separating them. This CDR3 contains 15 residues. CDR1 SNHLY and CDR2 FYNNEI come from the germline V gene. The CDR3, as DNA: TGTGCCAGCAGTGAAGTGAAGCCTGTCACAGATACGCAGTATTTT. Its protein is CASSEVKPVTDTQYF.

This clonotype showed up just a few times. The chain couples TRBV11-2 to TRBJ2-7; D is uncertain. V was pared by 0 bases and J by 0 bases, with 12 bases between. Germline CDR1 is SGHAT and CDR2 is FQNNGV. The CDR3 loop spans 16 amino acids. The CDR3 DNA reads TGTGCCAGCAGCTTAGACGTGACTCTTAGCTCCTACGAGCAGTACTTC. Its protein is CASSLDVTLSSYEQYF.

This clonotype was seen only a few times. This chain joins TRBV12-5 and TRBJ2-1; D may correspond to TRBD1 or TRBD2 (5 bases each). CDR1 is LGHNT, CDR2 FRNRAP, per germline. V was clipped by 0 bases and J by 5 bases, with 11 bases between them. The CDR3 runs to 15 residues. In DNA, the CDR3 is TGTGCTAGTGGTTTGGTAGGGGACCCCGACAATGAGCAGTTCTTC. Translation gives CASGLVGDPDNEQFF.

This clonotype was seen a handful of times. The V gene is TRBV28, the J gene TRBJ1-5; 11 nucleotides line up with TRBD1. CDR1 is MDHEN, CDR2 SYDVKM, per germline. Losses at the gene ends were 5 bases for V and 4 bases for J; bases not matched to a gene: 10. This CDR3 is 17 amino acids long. The CDR3: CASSPPGQGGKNQPQHF. As DNA, the CDR3 is TGTGCCAGCAGTCCCCCGGGACAGGGGGGAAAAAATCAGCCCCAGCATTTT.

This sequence joins TRBV25-1 and TRBJ1-1; D ambiguous. V lost 4 bases to trimming and J lost 3 bases, with 6 bases between them. CDR3 size: 12 residues. The germline CDR1 and CDR2 sequences are MGHDK and SYGVNS. CDR3 amino acids: CASSGPHTEAFF. CDR3 bases: TGTGCCAGCAGTGGGCCCCACACTGAAGCTTTCTTT. Full variable domain (outside the CDR3, taken from reference TRBV25-1 and TRBJ1-1): EADIYQTPRYLVIGTGKKITLECSQTMGHDKMYWYQQDPGMELHLIHYSYGVNSTEKGDLSSESTVSRIRTEHFPLTLESARPSHTSQYLCASSGPHTEAFFGQGTRLTVV.

This clonotype was observed once. A read error may account for a junction end that differs from germline. DNA of the CDR3: TGTGCCAGCGGGTTACAGAGCTCCTATAACTCACTCCTCCACTTT. Its protein product is CASGLQSSYNSLLHF. The J gene is TRBJ1-6, the V gene TRBV28, with unresolved D. CDR1 is MDHEN, CDR2 SYDVKM, per germline. The CDR3 runs to 15 residues.

This clonotype was counted between two and nine times. This chain uses TRBV7-9 with TRBJ1-1, with D unclear. V lost 6 bases and J 2 bases, leaving 7 bases between the germline ends. The germline V gene has CDR1 SEHNR and CDR2 FQNEAQ (reference sequence). This CDR3 is built from 12 residues. CDR3 DNA: TGTGCCAGCAGGCAACAAAACACTGAAGCTTTCTTT. Amino acid sequence: CASRQQNTEAFF. Drawing the rest from reference TRBV7-9 and TRBJ1-1, the complete variable domain is DTGVSQNPRHKITKRGQNVTFRCDPISEHNRLYWYRQTLGQGPEFLTYFQNEAQLEKSRLLSDRFSAERPKGSFSTLEIQRTEQGDSAMYLCASRQQNTEAFFGQGTRLTVV.

This clonotype was counted only a few times. The rearrangement links TRBV6-6 to TRBJ2-5; no clear D gene. V lost 0 bases and J 2 bases, leaving 7 bases between the germline ends. This CDR3 region has 14 residues. In germline, CDR1 is MNHNY, CDR2 SVGAGI (reference sequence). The CDR3 region is CASSYSILQETQYF. CDR3 nucleotides: TGTGCCAGCAGTTACTCGATCCTTCAAGAGACCCAGTACTTC.

The V call is TRBV28, the J call TRBJ1-1; D is unclear. There are 14 residues in the CDR3. Germline V gives CDR1 MDHEN, CDR2 SYDVKM. V dropped 3 bases and J dropped 3 bases, with 11 bases sitting between them. CDR3 coding DNA: TGTGCCAGCAGTTTCCGGGTTGGGGACACTGAAGCTTTCTTT. Encoded protein: CASSFRVGDTEAFF.

The chain recombines TRBV20-1 with TRBJ2-5; D not resolved. V shed 7 bases and J shed 3 bases, with 24 bases lying between them. Germline V gives CDR1 DFQATT, CDR2 SNEGSKA (reference sequence). The CDR3 is 16 residues long. This CDR3 reads CSVHTLDRVGKETQYF. Written as DNA, the CDR3 is TGCAGTGTCCATACACTGGATAGAGTAGGGAAAGAGACCCAGTACTTC.

The V call is TRBV30, the J call TRBJ2-7; 7 bases line up with TRBD2. The germline gives CDR1 GTSNPN, CDR2 SVGIG (reference sequence). V was pared by 4 bases and J by 0 bases, with 6 bases of the junction left unmatched. There are 14 residues in the CDR3. The CDR3 sequence: CAWTSGVGSYEQYF. CDR3 DNA: TGTGCCTGGACTAGCGGAGTGGGCTCCTACGAGCAGTACTTC.

This clonotype was picked up many times. The rearrangement uses TRBV29-1 and TRBJ1-2; D is possibly TRBD1 (5 bases). The CDR3 has 12 residues. Germline V lookup: CDR1 SQVTM, CDR2 ANQGSEA. Trimming cost V 6 bases and J 5 bases, with 13 bases left between them. CDR3 sequence: CSVFGGTYGYTF. Written as DNA, the CDR3 is TGCAGCGTATTTGGAGGGACTTATGGCTACACCTTC.

The rearrangement joins TRBV29-1 to TRBJ1-2, with 7 bases lining up with TRBD1. The junction had 11 bases not matched to a gene; V was cut back by 7 bases and J by 3 bases. The CDR3 runs to 14 residues. CDR1 is SQVTM and CDR2 is ANQGSEA in the germline V gene. CDR3 DNA: TGCAGCGCGGAACAGGGGCCGCAGGACTATGGCTACACCTTC. As protein: CSAEQGPQDYGYTF.

The V gene is TRBV6-1, the J gene TRBJ1-4, with 8 bases that match TRBD1. Trimming cost V 7 bases and J 8 bases; bases outside gene matches: 15. There are 16 residues in the CDR3. Germline V gives CDR1 MNHNS, CDR2 SASEGT. The DNA of the CDR3 is TGTGCCAGCATACTAGTCCCCGGGACAGGAGTGGAAAAACTGTTTTTT. Protein: CASILVPGTGVEKLFF.

This clonotype came up a few times. A read error is possible here, since a much larger clone lies one base away. The chain uses TRBV5-1 and TRBJ2-5; D is unclear. This CDR3 comprises 13 residues. V lost 3 bases, J lost 1 base, and 7 bases lay in between. Germline CDR1 and CDR2: SGHRS and YFSETQ. In DNA, the CDR3 is TGCGCCAGCAGCTATAGCCCCCAAGAGACCCAGTACTTC. Protein sequence: CASSYSPQETQYF.

The CDR3 region has the DNA TGCGCCAGCAGTGAGTCGGGGCCGGGGTTGGATACGCAGTATTTT. Its translation: CASSESGPGLDTQYF. V usage is TRBV10-1 and J usage is TRBJ2-3, with D tentatively TRBD1 or TRBD2 (5 bases each). Trimming took off 0 bases at V and 6 bases at J, with 13 bases between the two ends. This CDR3 contains 15 residues. Germline V gives CDR1 WNHNN, CDR2 SYGVQD (reference sequence).

This clonotype was picked up a small number of times. This chain links TRBV3-1 with TRBJ2-6, with D uncertain. The CDR3 consists of 18 residues. V dropped 3 bases and J dropped 0 bases, with 15 bases sitting between them. The germline V gene has CDR1 LGHDT and CDR2 YNNKEL (reference sequence). The CDR3 protein is CASSQLPGSNSGANVLTF. The DNA for the CDR3 is TGTGCCAGCAGCCAGCTTCCAGGTTCCAACTCTGGGGCCAACGTCCTGACTTTC.